The 22 T cell receptor beta chains below all came from one sample that was sequenced in a study of OX40 agonist ivuxolimab in advanced cancers. Repertoires were generated with immunoSEQ multiplex PCR, while TCRdb's copy carries only in-frame clones and drops some. The sample gives 85,000 or so clones, around 85% of which show up once; about 2% is in the top ten. The specimen comprised CD4+ or CD8+ T cells sorted from blood, sampled in a trial of the OX40 agonist ivuxolimab. All receptors derive from an adult with an advanced solid tumor such as melanoma, head and neck, liver or kidney cancer.

The gene calls are TRBV20-1 and TRBJ2-5, with D hard to call. Germline CDR1 DFQATT, CDR2 SNEGSKA (reference sequence). Trimming stripped 2 bases from V and 5 bases from J, with 3 bases between. The CDR3 sequence is 10 residues long. The CDR3 loop is CSARFETQYF. The CDR3 DNA is TGCAGTGCTAGATTCGAGACCCAGTACTTC.

The CDR3 sequence: CATTGPGSGELFF. In DNA, the CDR3 is TGTGCCACCACGGGACCGGGGTCCGGGGAGCTGTTTTTT. V and J are TRBV19 and TRBJ2-2; either TRBD1 or TRBD2 may fit D (5 bases each). The V gene's germline CDR1 is LNHDA and CDR2 SQIVND (reference sequence). The CDR3 is made up of 13 amino acids. With 10 bases removed from V and 6 bases from J, the gap between germline ends came to 15 bases.

This chain links TRBV11-2 with TRBJ2-2, with D maybe TRBD1 (6 bases). The CDR3 is made up of 14 amino acids. The germline CDR1 and CDR2 sequences are SGHAT and FQNNGV. V was pared by 6 bases and J by 6 bases, with 14 bases between. The CDR3, as DNA: TGTGCCAGCAGTGCAGGGGCCCGACCCGGGGAGCTGTTTTTT. This translates into CASSAGARPGELFF.

A single count supports this clone. The V and J genes are TRBV28 and TRBJ2-6; D is possibly TRBD2 (6 bases). The CDR3 sequence is 18 residues long. From germline, CDR1 is MDHEN and CDR2 SYDVKM. The ends were cut back, 5 bases at V and 0 bases at J, with 17 bases in the middle. The CDR3 nucleotides read TGTGCCAGCAGTACGCAGAATGTCGGGGGCTCTGGGGCCAACGTCCTGACTTTC. This encodes CASSTQNVGGSGANVLTF.

In this sample, this clone turned up once. The J gene is TRBJ2-7, the V gene TRBV11-3; TRBD1 matches 7 bases. From germline, CDR1 is SGHNT and CDR2 YENEEA. J gave up 7 bases and V 6 bases, and 3 bases lay outside the gene matches. The CDR3 loop spans 11 amino acids. The CDR3 DNA is TGTGCCAGCAGTCAGGGGGAAGAGCAGTACTTC. Translation gives CASSQGEEQYF.

This sequence joins TRBV2 and TRBJ1-4; D unresolved. The V gene's germline CDR1 is SNHLY and CDR2 FYNNEI. V was cut by 1 base and J by 1 base, with 4 bases left in between. There are 14 residues in the CDR3. CDR3 amino acids: CASSEGGTNEKLFF. CDR3 DNA: TGTGCCAGCAGTGAAGGAGGAACTAATGAAAAACTGTTTTTT.

The chain recombines TRBV18 with TRBJ2-7; D is unclear. The CDR3 is 14 residues long. Trimming left V 2 bases short and J 2 bases short, with 10 bases between. Germline lookup yields CDR1 KGHSH and CDR2 LQKENI. CDR3 nucleotides: TGTGCCAGCTCACCAGTTTCAGGAGCCTACGAGCAGTACTTC. This gives the protein CASSPVSGAYEQYF. Using reference TRBV18 and TRBJ2-7 for the parts outside the CDR3, the full variable domain is NAGVMQNPRHLVRRRGQEARLRCSPMKGHSHVYWYRQLPEEGLKFMVYLQKENIIDESGMPKERFSAEFPKEGPSILRIQQVVRGDSAAYFCASSPVSGAYEQYFGPGTRLTVT.

The rearrangement links TRBV6-6 to TRBJ1-2; a possible D gene is TRBD1 (6 bases). Trimming cost V 2 bases and J 7 bases, with 11 bases left between them. This CDR3 contains 13 residues. The V gene's germline CDR1 is MNHNY and CDR2 SVGAGI (reference sequence). In nucleotides, the CDR3 is TGTGCCAGCAGTTACAACAGGGCGGCTGGCTACACCTTC. Amino acid sequence: CASSYNRAAGYTF.

J is TRBJ1-4 and V is TRBV29-1; D not certain. CDR1 and CDR2 (germline): SQVTM, ANQGSEA. Trimming cost V 4 bases and J 3 bases, with 9 bases left between them. This CDR3 is built from 13 residues. The CDR3 protein is CSVVAQPNEKLFF. The CDR3 DNA sequence: TGCAGCGTTGTAGCTCAGCCTAATGAAAAACTGTTTTTT.

This chain links TRBV9 with TRBJ2-5; 7 positions agree with TRBD1. Trimming removed 3 bases from V and 5 bases from J; junction bases left unmatched: 10. Germline-derived CDR1 and CDR2 are SGDLS and YYNGEE. The CDR3 covers 15 residues. CDR3 nucleotide sequence: TGTGCCAGCAGCGCGTTGACAGGGAGCTGGGAGACCCAGTACTTC. Translation gives CASSALTGSWETQYF.

The V and J genes are TRBV5-6 and TRBJ1-2; D unclear. Trimming stripped 2 bases from V and 4 bases from J, with 12 bases between. The CDR3 covers 14 residues. Germline V CDR1 and CDR2: SGHDT, YYEEEE. Here the CDR3 reads CASSLRPLVYGYTF. The CDR3 DNA is TGTGCCAGCAGCTTACGTCCCCTCGTCTATGGCTACACCTTC.

The V gene is TRBV7-9, the J gene TRBJ2-2, with 11 bases identical to TRBD2. The CDR3 extends over 16 amino acids. Germline V gene sequence: CDR1 SEHNR, CDR2 FQNEAQ (reference sequence). Trimming at V came to 5 bases and at J to 4 bases, leaving 6 bases not matched to a gene. CDR3 loop: CASSPTTSGATGELFF. The CDR3 DNA follows: TGTGCCAGCAGCCCCACGACTAGCGGGGCCACCGGGGAGCTGTTTTTT.

The V and J genes are TRBV14 and TRBJ1-3; D unclear. V was trimmed by 6 bases and J by 4 bases, leaving 16 bases between them. The CDR3 length is 15 residues. Germline CDR1 SGHDN, CDR2 FVKESK. The CDR3 nucleotides read TGTGCCAGCAGTCCAAGGGCTGGGCTGGGAAACACCATATATTTT. It translates to CASSPRAGLGNTIYF.

V and J are TRBV5-1 and TRBJ2-3, with 9 nucleotides matching TRBD1. Germline lookup yields CDR1 SGHRS and CDR2 YFSETQ. V was clipped by 0 bases and J by 11 bases; unmatched bases: 7. The CDR3 covers 14 residues. The DNA for the CDR3 is TGCGCCAGCAGCTTGGCGAATCCGGGACAGGGGCAGTATTTT. It translates to CASSLANPGQGQYF.

V and J are TRBV30 and TRBJ1-4; TRBD1 might be the D (5 bases). CDR1 and CDR2 (germline): GTSNPN, SVGIG (reference sequence). V shed 4 bases and J shed 12 bases, with 30 bases lying between them. The CDR3 contains 17 residues. CDR3 loop: CAWTLRGLRTVGGELFF. Here the CDR3 DNA reads TGTGCCTGGACTCTCCGAGGGCTCAGGACGGTTGGGGGTGAACTGTTTTTT.

The chain carries TRBV28 and TRBJ2-1; 8 bases are a match to TRBD1. This CDR3 is built from 15 residues. Per germline, CDR1 MDHEN and CDR2 SYDVKM. The V gene end was trimmed by 5 bases and the J gene end by 4 bases; junction bases not matched to a gene: 7. CDR3 region: CASSRTGRGYNEQFF. The CDR3 nucleotides read TGTGCCAGCAGTAGGACAGGGAGAGGGTACAATGAGCAGTTCTTC.

CDR3 sequence reads: CASIQQGARTEAFF. The DNA for the CDR3 is TGTGCCAGCATCCAACAGGGGGCACGTACTGAAGCTTTCTTT. The gene calls are TRBV2 and TRBJ1-1, with 9 bases lining up with TRBD1. The CDR3 consists of 14 residues. With V trimmed by 7 bases and J by 5 bases, 8 bases remained unmatched. Germline CDR1 SNHLY, CDR2 FYNNEI.

The chain is built from TRBV28 and TRBJ1-2; D is uncertain. The CDR3 has 12 amino acids. Germline lookup yields CDR1 MDHEN and CDR2 SYDVKM. Trimming took 5 bases from V and 4 from J, leaving 8 bases between them. CDR3 in amino acids: CASSTPPYGYTF. CDR3 bases: TGTGCCAGCAGTACCCCCCCCTATGGCTACACCTTC.

This chain uses TRBV30 with TRBJ1-6; D is unresolved. This CDR3 has 14 amino acids. Looked up from germline, CDR1 is GTSNPN and CDR2 is SVGIG (reference sequence). The V end lost 4 bases, the J end lost 7 bases, and 14 bases lay between the germline ends. CDR3 residues: CAWMGVHRNSPLHF. For the CDR3, the DNA is TGTGCCTGGATGGGAGTTCACCGGAATTCACCCCTCCACTTT.

The chain links TRBV5-4 to TRBJ2-1; D is unclear. Germline-derived CDR1 and CDR2 are SGHNT and YYREEE (reference sequence). V gave up 3 bases and J gave up 9 bases, with 10 bases separating them. CDR3 length: 12 amino acids. CDR3 nucleotides: TGTGCCAGCAGCTCGCCGGGCCTTGAGCAGTTCTTC. This codes for CASSSPGLEQFF.

The chain is built from TRBV19 and TRBJ2-3; 7 nucleotides align to TRBD2. Looked up from germline, CDR1 is LNHDA and CDR2 is SQIVND (reference sequence). V dropped 4 bases and J dropped 1; count of bases not matched to a gene: 5. The CDR3 is made up of 15 amino acids. In DNA form, the CDR3 reads TGTGCCAGTAGTACAAGCGGGGTAGGCACAGATACGCAGTATTTT. Its protein is CASSTSGVGTDTQYF.

V usage is TRBV7-3 and J usage is TRBJ2-1, with 12 bases aligning to TRBD2. The germline gives CDR1 SGHTA, CDR2 FQGTGA. V lost 3 bases and J lost 5; bases outside the gene matches: 11. The CDR3 is 18 amino acids. The CDR3 region is CASSFDRGLAGPHNEQFF. Here the CDR3 DNA reads TGTGCCAGCAGCTTCGACCGAGGACTAGCGGGGCCACACAATGAGCAGTTCTTC.